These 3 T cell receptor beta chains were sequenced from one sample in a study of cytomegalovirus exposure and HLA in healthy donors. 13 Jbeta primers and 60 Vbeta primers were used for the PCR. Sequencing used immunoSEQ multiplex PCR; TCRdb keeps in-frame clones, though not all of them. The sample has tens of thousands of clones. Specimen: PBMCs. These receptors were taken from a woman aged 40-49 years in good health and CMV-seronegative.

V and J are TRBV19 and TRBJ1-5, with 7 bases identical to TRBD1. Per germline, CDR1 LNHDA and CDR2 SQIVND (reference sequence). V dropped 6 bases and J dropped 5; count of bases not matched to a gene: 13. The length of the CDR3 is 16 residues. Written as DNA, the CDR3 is TGTGCCAGTAGCCGAAACGGACAGGCGGAATATCAGCCCCAGCATTTT. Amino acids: CASSRNGQAEYQPQHF.

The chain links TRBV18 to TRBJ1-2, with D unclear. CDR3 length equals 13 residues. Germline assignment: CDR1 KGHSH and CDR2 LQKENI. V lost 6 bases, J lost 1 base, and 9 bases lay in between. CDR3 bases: TGTGCCAGCTCGACAACCGGTAACTATGGCTACACCTTC. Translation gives CASSTTGNYGYTF.

CDR3 region: CASSPMDREETQYF. CDR3 bases: TGTGCCAGCAGCCCCATGGACAGGGAAGAGACCCAGTACTTC. V and J are TRBV9 and TRBJ2-5, with TRBD1 identical over 8 bases. The germline gives CDR1 SGDLS, CDR2 YYNGEE. The trim removed 4 bases at V and 3 bases at J, leaving 5 bases unmatched. CDR3 length equals 14 residues.